This entry is about one T cell receptor beta chain. The antigen remains unidentified. The CDR3 consists of 13 residues. CDR1 and CDR2 from the germline V gene are SGHVS and FNYEAQ. Trimming stripped 3 bases from V and 1 base from J, with 6 bases between. The data stem from a study of OX40 agonist ivuxolimab in advanced cancers. Study information: Cancers in dose escalation were hepatocellular, melanoma, renal cell and head and neck.

Only in-frame clones appear in the TCRdb table, and some are missing; sequencing was by immunoSEQ multiplex PCR. This table has around 70,000 clones, 75% to 95% appearing once. The study's findings and limits: Low levels of normalized T-cell clonal expansion also appeared in some nonresponders.

The chain links TRBV7-6 to TRBJ2-5; D call uncertain. The sequence derives from an adult with an advanced solid tumor such as melanoma, head and neck, liver or kidney cancer. The material sequenced was CD4+ or CD8+ T cells sorted from blood, taken in a trial of the OX40 agonist ivuxolimab. This CDR3 is CASSFGSQETQYF. As DNA, the CDR3 is TGTGCCAGCAGCTTTGGCAGCCAAGAGACCCAGTACTTC.